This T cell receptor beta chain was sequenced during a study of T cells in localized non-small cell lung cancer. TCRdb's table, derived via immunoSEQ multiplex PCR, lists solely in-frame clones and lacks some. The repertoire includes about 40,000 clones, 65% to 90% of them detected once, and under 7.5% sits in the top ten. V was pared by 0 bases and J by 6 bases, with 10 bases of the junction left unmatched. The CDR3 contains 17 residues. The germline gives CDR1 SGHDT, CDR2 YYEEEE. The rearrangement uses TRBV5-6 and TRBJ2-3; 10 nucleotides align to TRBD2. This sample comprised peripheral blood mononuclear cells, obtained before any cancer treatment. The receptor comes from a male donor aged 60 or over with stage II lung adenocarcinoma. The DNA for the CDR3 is TGTGCCAGCAGCTTGGCGGTGAGCGGGAGGGCCTGGGATACGCAGTATTTT. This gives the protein CASSLAVSGRAWDTQYF.